This T cell receptor (beta chain) was captured by sequencing in a study of shared clonotypes between healthy human individuals. Study outcomes and limitations: Several donors held 4.5% to 5% of naive CD4 clonotypes in common. Sequencing depth was predicted to influence how clonotypes are shared among donors.

This clone was picked up a small number of times. Its antigen is currently unknown. The assay ran at deep level. The repertoire was sequenced with immunoSEQ multiplex PCR; TCRdb's copy has only in-frame clones and lacks some. The table shows 600,000 to 750,000 clones, with approximately 75% occurring only once. Germline V lookup: CDR1 MDHEN, CDR2 SYDVKM. Trimming stripped 6 bases from V and 5 bases from J, with 26 bases between. The CDR3 totals 17 residues. This clonotype was sampled from a woman aged 25 to 39 in good health. Sequencing was done on a sample of memory CD4+ T cells sorted from blood. The subset is: CD45RA-negative fraction. The gene calls are TRBV28 and TRBJ2-7; D perhaps matches TRBD1 (6 bases). The CDR3 sequence: CASSTNMGAGESDEQYF. CDR3 nucleotides: TGTGCCAGCAGCACCAATATGGGGGCCGGAGAATCAGACGAGCAGTACTTC.